This entry lists 31 T cell receptor beta chains sequenced from one sample in a study of T cell repertoires in cytomegalovirus infection. From the reads, TCRdb called clonotypes with MiXCR, one entry per CDR3 protein. The repertoire holds around 740,000 distinct CDR3 sequences, with 35% to 40% as singletons. The source material was PBMCs. These receptors were obtained from a human donor in good health (CMV status not recorded). Some clones in this sample may be carry-over from other donors' samples.

This clonotype was seen only a few times. V and J are TRBV6-1 and TRBJ1-1; D is uncertain. From germline, CDR1 is MNHNS and CDR2 SASEGT. The CDR3 totals 13 residues. Trimming took 2 bases from V and 0 from J, leaving 4 bases between them. The CDR3 region is CASSEYLNTEAFF. The CDR3 coding sequence is TGTGCCAGCAGTGAATATCTGAACACTGAAGCTTTCTTT.

This clonotype was found a few times. The J gene is TRBJ1-6, the V gene TRBV27; 8 nucleotides agree with TRBD1. The germline CDR1 and CDR2 sequences are MNHEY and SMNVEV (reference sequence). The CDR3 spans 17 residues. V shed 9 bases and J 0 bases; nucleotides not matched to a gene: 10. This chain's CDR3 is CASRDRTSSSYNSPLHF. The CDR3 DNA is TGTGCCAGTCGGGACAGGACCTCGAGCTCCTATAATTCACCCCTCCACTTT.

The gene calls are TRBV6-5 and TRBJ1-2; no firm D call. The CDR3 covers 15 residues. From germline, CDR1 is MNHEY and CDR2 SVGAGI. Trimming shortened V by 6 bases and J by 4 bases, and 18 bases separated the two germline ends. CDR3 sequence (DNA): TGTGCCAGCAGGTTACATATCGGACGGAGCTATGGCTACACCTTC. As protein: CASRLHIGRSYGYTF.

This clonotype has a handful of counts. CDR3 sequence (DNA): TGTGCCAGCAGCGTACAGGACAGGGGGCTCTACGAGCAGTACTTC. Its translation: CASSVQDRGLYEQYF. The rearrangement uses TRBV5-6 and TRBJ2-7; the match to TRBD1 covers 11 bases. The CDR3 is 15 amino acids. In germline, CDR1 is SGHDT, CDR2 YYEEEE. V shed 4 bases and J 3 bases; nucleotides not matched to a gene: 6.

This sequence joins TRBV10-3 and TRBJ1-2; 7 nucleotides align to TRBD1. The germline CDR1 and CDR2 sequences are ENHRY and SYGVKD. The CDR3 runs 12 residues. J gave up 6 bases and V 10 bases, and 8 bases lay outside the gene matches. In DNA, the CDR3 is TGTGCCACCCTCGACAGGGCCGATGGCTACACCTTC. It yields the protein CATLDRADGYTF.

This chain uses TRBV12-3 or TRBV12-4 with TRBJ2-5; possibly TRBD2 for D (5 bases). Trimming removed 6 bases at V and 5 bases at J, with 13 bases between. The CDR3 is made up of 13 amino acids. In DNA form, the CDR3 reads TGTGCCAGCAGCATTAACCCGGGGGAGACCCAGTACTTC. This encodes CASSINPGETQYF.

This clonotype was counted ten times or more. This chain links TRBV12-3 or TRBV12-4 with TRBJ1-1; no definite D call. This CDR3 spans 14 amino acids. V dropped 2 bases and J dropped 2 bases, with 9 bases sitting between them. CDR3 DNA: TGTGCCAGCAGTTTAACGACGGGTAACACTGAAGCTTTCTTT. Its protein is CASSLTTGNTEAFF.

J is TRBJ2-2 and V is TRBV10-3; 8 bases match TRBD1. This CDR3 contains 15 residues. Trimming took 9 bases from V and 8 from J; bases not matched to a gene: 14. The germline gives CDR1 ENHRY, CDR2 SYGVKD. The CDR3 coding sequence is TGTGCCATAGAGGACAGGGACCTTGGAGGGGGGGAGCTGTTTTTT. Its protein product is CAIEDRDLGGGELFF.

This clonotype has a handful of counts. The CDR3 spells CASSLPLAGGIDTQYF. Here the CDR3 DNA reads TGTGCCAGCAGCTTACCACTAGCGGGGGGCATAGATACGCAGTATTTT. The J gene is TRBJ2-3, the V gene TRBV7-2; 12 bases line up with TRBD2. Germline V gene data show CDR1 as SGHTA and CDR2 as FQGNSA. Germline trimming cut 2 bases from V and 5 bases from J; bases unmatched to any gene: 5. The CDR3 spans 16 residues.

The chain links TRBV7-9 to TRBJ2-6; D is unresolved. V was shortened by 1 base and J by 1 base, with 5 bases between the two germline ends. CDR1 SEHNR and CDR2 FQNEAQ come from the germline V gene (reference sequence). The CDR3 extends over 15 amino acids. CDR3 nucleotide sequence: TGTGCCAGCAGCTTAGATGCATCTGGGGCCAACGTCCTGACTTTC. The encoded protein is CASSLDASGANVLTF.

The chain employs TRBV12-3 or TRBV12-4 and TRBJ2-2; tentative D call: TRBD2 (5 bases). V was shortened by 8 bases and J by 7 bases, with 11 bases between the two germline ends. The CDR3 extends over 12 amino acids. This CDR3 is CASLGVFGELFF. Here the CDR3 DNA reads TGTGCCAGCCTCGGGGTTTTCGGGGAGCTGTTTTTT.

This clonotype was seen only a few times. The chain employs TRBV7-2 and TRBJ2-5; 12 bases match TRBD2. There are 16 residues in the CDR3. Germline V gene lookup returns CDR1 SGHTA and CDR2 FQGNSA. V lost 1 base and J lost 4; bases outside the gene matches: 4. The DNA of the CDR3 is TGTGCCAGCAGCTTAGATTCGGGACTAGCGGGAGAGACCCAGTACTTC. Translation: CASSLDSGLAGETQYF.

CDR3 sequence reads: CAISGTSSGTQYF. CDR3 bases: TGTGCCATCAGTGGGACTTCGTCTGGGACCCAGTACTTC. The chain recombines TRBV10-3 with TRBJ2-5; weak D call: TRBD2 (5 bases). Germline values: CDR1 ENHRY, CDR2 SYGVKD. The CDR3 has 13 amino acids. Trimming pared 4 bases from V and 7 bases from J, leaving 13 bases between.

With regard to this clonotype: This sequence may be a read error, since a much larger clone differs from it by one base. DNA for the CDR3: TGTGCCAGAAGCTTCTTAGGACAGGGGAGCACTGAAGCTTTCTTT. Translating gives CARSFLGQGSTEAFF. The genes are TRBV7-2 and TRBJ1-1; TRBD1 aligns across 9 bases. CDR1 and CDR2 (germline): SGHTA, FQGNSA. The CDR3 loop spans 15 amino acids.

This clonotype was seen a handful of times. The chain combines TRBV7-2 with TRBJ2-3, with D perhaps matching TRBD2 (5 bases). With 0 bases removed from V and 5 bases from J, the gap between germline ends came to 15 bases. Germline V CDR1 and CDR2: SGHTA, FQGNSA. The CDR3 is 16 amino acids. The CDR3 spells CASSLAHSGWIDTQYF. For the CDR3, the DNA is TGTGCCAGCAGCTTAGCGCATTCGGGGTGGATAGATACGCAGTATTTT.

This clonotype was counted between two and nine times. The rearrangement joins TRBV15 to TRBJ2-5; D not certain. Germline CDR1 LNHNV, CDR2 YYDKDF (reference sequence). Between the trimmed V and J ends, which lost 0 bases and 5 bases, there was a span of 16 bases. The CDR3 spans 16 residues. Written as DNA, the CDR3 is TGTGCCACCAGCAGAGAGTTGGTGTCCGCTCGGGAGACCCAGTACTTC. Protein: CATSRELVSARETQYF.

This clonotype was recorded a few times. This sequence joins TRBV29-1 and TRBJ2-5, with 7 bases fitting TRBD2. Germline CDR1 reads SQVTM; CDR2 reads ANQGSEA. This CDR3 is built from 14 residues. V dropped 7 bases and J dropped 1; count of bases not matched to a gene: 9. Here the CDR3 DNA reads TGCAGCGCGCTAGCGGTGAGGCCCCAAGAGACCCAGTACTTC. This encodes CSALAVRPQETQYF.

The chain recombines TRBV12-3 or TRBV12-4 with TRBJ1-6; D unresolved. The CDR3 is 13 amino acids. V was shortened by 3 bases and J by 13 bases, with 13 bases between the two germline ends. The CDR3 is CASSFGSIEPLHF. In DNA, the CDR3 is TGTGCCAGCAGTTTTGGCAGTATAGAGCCCCTCCACTTT.

The rearrangement links TRBV20-1 to TRBJ2-2, with no clear D. V shed 2 bases and J shed 7 bases, with 11 bases lying between them. The CDR3 sequence is 13 residues long. Germline CDR1 DFQATT, CDR2 SNEGSKA (reference sequence). The CDR3, as DNA: TGCAGTGCTAGAAGGCTAGTGGGCGGGGAGCTGTTTTTT. Amino acid sequence: CSARRLVGGELFF.

This clonotype showed up just a few times. The chain couples TRBV6-5 to TRBJ2-2; maybe TRBD2 (6 bases). The germline V gene encodes CDR1 MNHEY and CDR2 SVGAGI. Trimming removed 6 bases from V and 2 bases from J, with 13 bases in between. This CDR3 region has 15 residues. CDR3 sequence reads: CASSSSGLNTGELFF. The CDR3 coding sequence is TGTGCCAGCAGCTCCAGCGGGCTAAACACCGGGGAGCTGTTTTTT.

The chain employs TRBV6-5 and TRBJ1-4; 7 bases map to TRBD1. After removal of 5 bases from V and 6 bases from J, the junction contained 3 bases not matched to a gene. There are 13 residues in the CDR3. The germline V gene encodes CDR1 MNHEY and CDR2 SVGAGI. CDR3 DNA: TGTGCCAGCAGTAGAGGGGGCGATGAAAAACTGTTTTTT. It encodes CASSRGGDEKLFF.

This clonotype was observed a few times. The chain uses TRBV12-3 or TRBV12-4 and TRBJ1-3; the D gene is possibly TRBD1 (5 bases). The CDR3 sequence is 16 residues long. Trimming left V 6 bases short and J 0 bases short, with 15 bases between. CDR3 coding DNA: TGTGCCAGCAGCCGTCGACAGTCCTTCTCTGGAAACACCATATATTTT. Translating it yields CASSRRQSFSGNTIYF.

The chain combines TRBV19 with TRBJ1-2, with 10 bases that match TRBD1. This CDR3 is built from 14 residues. The germline V gene has CDR1 LNHDA and CDR2 SQIVND (reference sequence). Losses at the gene ends were 8 bases for V and 8 bases for J; bases not matched to a gene: 11. Here the CDR3 DNA reads TGTGCCAGTGAAACCGGGACAGGGGAGCACGGCTACACCTTC. Amino acid sequence: CASETGTGEHGYTF.

This clonotype appeared a few times. J is TRBJ1-1 and V is TRBV11-2; the match to TRBD1 covers 12 bases. CDR1 SGHAT and CDR2 FQNNGV come from the germline V gene. The CDR3 spans 16 residues. The V and J ends lost 7 bases and 3 bases, in that order; junction bases with no gene match: 9. CDR3: CASKVGTGGFYTEAFF. CDR3 nucleotide sequence: TGTGCCAGCAAAGTTGGGACAGGGGGCTTTTACACTGAAGCTTTCTTT.

This clonotype was seen a few times. One end of the junction does not line up with germline, which may come from a read error. The J gene is TRBJ2-2, the V gene TRBV9, with D possibly TRBD2 on 6 matching bases. Germline loops: CDR1 SGDLS, CDR2 YYNGEE. This CDR3 is 9 amino acids long. In DNA form, the CDR3 reads TGCGCGGGAACCGGGGAGCTGTTTTTT. This codes for CAGTGELFF.

As regards this clonotype: No conserved phenylalanine or tryptophan is present at the end of the CDR3, so a read error is the likely explanation. The DNA is omitted, as the CDR3 cannot be located on it reliably, and the CDR3 follows TCRdb's listing. The chain links TRBV11-1 to TRBJ2-1; the tabulated D call, TRBD1, remains unverified against the DNA. The CDR3 adds up to 15 amino acids, both ends counted. CDR1 is SGHAT, CDR2 FQDESV, per germline (reference sequence). The CDR3 here is CASSLPSRGGNEQLL.

The chain combines TRBV7-9 with TRBJ2-5; possibly TRBD2 for D (5 bases). Germline assignment: CDR1 SEHNR and CDR2 FQNEAQ (reference sequence). This CDR3 is 14 amino acids long. Trimming left V 4 bases short and J 4 bases short, with 13 bases between. CDR3 in amino acids: CASSSSRLRETQYF. CDR3 nucleotides: TGTGCCAGCAGCTCTAGCCGCCTCCGAGAGACCCAGTACTTC.

This clonotype was observed a few times. The rearrangement uses TRBV7-8 and TRBJ1-1; TRBD1 is a possible D gene (6 bases). The CDR3 contains 16 residues. Germline loops: CDR1 SGHVS, CDR2 FQNEAQ. The germline V and J ends were trimmed by 5 bases and 4 bases, with 20 bases remaining between them. CDR3 sequence: CASSPRGGGKATEAFF. The CDR3 DNA is TGTGCCAGCAGCCCTCGGGGGGGGGGCAAGGCCACTGAAGCTTTCTTT. Full variable domain (remainder filled in from reference TRBV7-8 and TRBJ1-1): GAGVSQSPRYKVAKRGQDVALRCDPISGHVSLFWYQQALGQGPEFLTYFQNEAQLDKSGLPSDRFFAERPEGSVSTLKIQRTQQEDSAVYLCASSPRGGGKATEAFFGQGTRLTVV.

This clonotype has at least ten counts. The chain carries TRBV24-1 and TRBJ1-5; D is perhaps TRBD1 (5 bases). The CDR3 has 14 residues. Germline loops: CDR1 KGHDR, CDR2 SFDVKD. The V end lost 10 bases, the J end lost 4 bases, and 16 bases lay between the germline ends. The CDR3 region has the DNA TGTGCCACGCAATCTTATCAGGGAAATCAGCCCCAGCATTTT. It codes for CATQSYQGNQPQHF.

J is TRBJ2-1 and V is TRBV19; 9 bases agree with TRBD1. Per germline, CDR1 LNHDA and CDR2 SQIVND (reference sequence). V shed 5 bases, J shed 4 bases, and the junction held 6 bases outside the gene matches. The CDR3 runs 15 residues. The CDR3 bases are TGTGCCAGTAGTCCCCGGACAGGGGTTTACAATGAGCAGTTCTTC. Translated, it gives CASSPRTGVYNEQFF.

J is TRBJ1-1 and V is TRBV19, with TRBD1 identical over 11 bases. V was pared by 9 bases and J by 2 bases, with 14 bases of the junction left unmatched. The CDR3 loop spans 17 amino acids. Germline values: CDR1 LNHDA, CDR2 SQIVND (reference sequence). This chain's CDR3 is CASRPRDRGAFNTEAFF. The CDR3 DNA sequence: TGTGCCAGCCGACCTCGGGACAGGGGGGCGTTTAACACTGAAGCTTTCTTT.